Each of the 15 T cell receptor beta chains below was sequenced from the same sample in a study of CD8 T cells in ankylosing spondylitis. Each CDR3 protein gets one entry after TCRdb re-called the 5' RACE reads with MiXCR. The data contain around 770,000 distinct CDR3 sequences, about 10% of them singletons. Study-level findings and limits: Characteristic of ankylosing spondylitis blood, it appeared, was a TCR beta motif comprising several highly homologous variants.

No antigen has been identified for these receptors. Sequencing was carried out using blood, either unsorted or a sorted T cell fraction (not recorded which). The receptors come from a male donor with ankylosing spondylitis.

Only a few counts were recorded for this clonotype. V is TRBV20-1 and J is TRBJ1-5; D gene uncertain. In germline, CDR1 is DFQATT, CDR2 SNEGSKA (reference sequence). V dropped 4 bases and J dropped 6 bases, with 13 bases sitting between them. This CDR3 region has 13 residues. CDR3 loop: CSAIVQRGQPQHF. For the CDR3, the DNA is TGCAGTGCTATAGTCCAGCGGGGTCAGCCCCAGCATTTT.

This sequence joins TRBV7-2 and TRBJ2-3; D ambiguous. The V and J ends lost 3 bases and 2 bases respectively, with 3 bases between them. This CDR3 spans 12 amino acids. Germline V CDR1 and CDR2: SGHTA, FQGNSA. The CDR3 DNA reads TGTGCCAGCAGCTTTCACACAGATACGCAGTATTTT. Its protein is CASSFHTDTQYF.

The chain employs TRBV9 and TRBJ1-1, with TRBD1 matching over 8 bases. V lost 4 bases and J lost 7; bases outside the gene matches: 12. Germline CDR1 reads SGDLS; CDR2 reads YYNGEE. The CDR3 has 15 residues. The CDR3 loop is CASSLLPGGDGEAFF. CDR3 bases: TGTGCCAGCAGCCTACTCCCAGGGGGCGACGGTGAAGCTTTCTTT.

The chain recombines TRBV5-1 with TRBJ1-1; 10 positions agree with TRBD1. CDR1 and CDR2 (germline): SGHRS, YFSETQ. The J segment lost 5 bases and the V segment lost 4 bases, leaving 8 bases of the junction unmatched. The CDR3 contains 15 residues. The CDR3 loop is CASSRQGARNTEAFF. In DNA, the CDR3 is TGCGCCAGCAGCCGACAGGGGGCGAGGAATACTGAAGCTTTCTTT.

V and J are TRBV28 and TRBJ2-1; D unresolved. The V gene's germline CDR1 is MDHEN and CDR2 SYDVKM. The length of the CDR3 is 13 residues. The V gene lost 4 bases and the J gene lost 7 bases, with 11 bases spanning the gap. The CDR3 DNA is TGTGCCAGCAGTTCAACAGCTTCTAATGAGCAGTTCTTC. The encoded protein is CASSSTASNEQFF.

The chain uses TRBV20-1 and TRBJ2-5, with D perhaps matching TRBD1 or TRBD2 (5 bases each). Germline V lookup: CDR1 DFQATT, CDR2 SNEGSKA (reference sequence). CDR3 length: 13 amino acids. The V end lost 3 bases, the J end lost 5 bases, and 13 bases lay between the germline ends. CDR3 amino acids: CSASIGTLETQYF. The CDR3 coding sequence is TGCAGTGCTAGTATCGGGACGTTGGAGACCCAGTACTTC.

In this sample, this clonotype turned up a few times. The V call is TRBV18, the J call TRBJ1-2; tentative D call: TRBD1 (6 bases). Germline-derived CDR1 and CDR2 are KGHSH and LQKENI. Trimming took off 9 bases at V and 7 bases at J, with 18 bases between the two ends. This CDR3 contains 13 residues. The CDR3 here is CASRERGESGYTF. CDR3 bases: TGTGCCAGTCGAGAGAGGGGGGAAAGTGGCTACACCTTC.

This clonotype has more than one count but fewer than ten. The chain joins TRBV20-1 to TRBJ2-3, with TRBD2 identical over 8 bases. Trimming removed 8 bases from V and 1 base from J; junction bases left unmatched: 11. Germline V lookup: CDR1 DFQATT, CDR2 SNEGSKA (reference sequence). This CDR3 spans 15 amino acids. The CDR3 loop reads CSPPYGLAGTDTQYF. The CDR3 DNA follows: TGCAGTCCCCCTTACGGACTAGCAGGCACAGATACGCAGTATTTT.

The table lists this clonotype with many counts. The chain recombines TRBV20-1 with TRBJ2-1; weak D call: TRBD1 (6 bases). V lost 7 bases and J 6 bases, leaving 19 bases between the germline ends. The CDR3 covers 14 residues. Germline CDR1 reads DFQATT; CDR2 reads SNEGSKA (reference sequence). CDR3: CSDGTLINGNEQFF. CDR3 coding DNA: TGCAGTGACGGGACATTAATAAACGGCAATGAGCAGTTCTTC.

This clonotype was seen many times. The chain is built from TRBV28 and TRBJ2-7; D uncertain. CDR1 MDHEN and CDR2 SYDVKM come from the germline V gene. The length of the CDR3 is 14 residues. V lost 0 bases, J lost 0 bases, and 6 bases lay in between. The CDR3 loop is CASSLWASSYEQYF. Written as DNA, the CDR3 is TGTGCCAGCAGTTTATGGGCGAGCTCCTACGAGCAGTACTTC.

The sample holds a few counts of this clonotype. This chain connects TRBV10-2 to TRBJ2-7, with TRBD2 matching over 9 bases. Germline CDR1 and CDR2: WSHSY and SAAADI. The length of the CDR3 is 14 residues. V was clipped by 4 bases and J by 7 bases; unmatched bases: 8. CDR3 DNA: TGCGCCAGCAGTGGGCGCGGGAGGGCGAGGGAGCAGTACTTC. As protein: CASSGRGRAREQYF.

The sample holds a few counts of this clonotype. The gene calls are TRBV7-6 and TRBJ2-1, with no clear D. With 4 bases removed from V and 8 bases from J, the gap between germline ends came to 24 bases. Germline CDR1 SGHVS, CDR2 FNYEAQ. The CDR3 consists of 17 residues. CDR3 sequence reads: CASSSSPESWIRDEQFF. In nucleotides, the CDR3 is TGTGCCAGCAGCTCCTCCCCGGAGAGCTGGATAAGAGATGAGCAGTTCTTC. Combining the CDR3 with reference TRBV7-6 and TRBJ2-1 gives the whole variable domain GAGVSQSPRYKVTKRGQDVALRCDPISGHVSLYWYRQALGQGPEFLTYFNYEAQQDKSGLPNDRFSAERPEGSISTLTIQRTEQRDSAMYRCASSSSPESWIRDEQFFGPGTRLTVL.

This clonotype was counted ten times or more. The chain uses TRBV20-1 and TRBJ2-3; D is unclear. The CDR3 spans 12 residues. Germline CDR1 DFQATT, CDR2 SNEGSKA (reference sequence). V was clipped by 6 bases and J by 5 bases, with 12 bases between them. The CDR3 region is CSAPNSGDTQYF. The CDR3 region has the DNA TGCAGTGCGCCCAACTCGGGAGATACGCAGTATTTT.

This clonotype was seen a few times. This sequence joins TRBV20-1 and TRBJ2-5; 9 bases align to TRBD2. CDR1 and CDR2 from the germline V gene are DFQATT and SNEGSKA (reference sequence). V lost 1 base to trimming and J lost 2 bases; unmatched junction nucleotides: 2. This CDR3 region has 14 residues. The CDR3, as DNA: TGCAGTGCTAGAGTCCTAGCGGGGCAAGAGACCCAGTACTTC. Residues: CSARVLAGQETQYF.

This clonotype has a count of ten or more. J is TRBJ2-1 and V is TRBV29-1; 7 nucleotides align to TRBD1. The CDR3 runs 13 residues. V lost 4 bases, J lost 10 bases, and 10 bases stayed unmatched. Germline assignment: CDR1 SQVTM and CDR2 ANQGSEA. CDR3 loop: CSVGPPQGYEQFF. The CDR3 DNA sequence: TGCAGCGTTGGGCCCCCACAGGGGTACGAGCAGTTCTTC.